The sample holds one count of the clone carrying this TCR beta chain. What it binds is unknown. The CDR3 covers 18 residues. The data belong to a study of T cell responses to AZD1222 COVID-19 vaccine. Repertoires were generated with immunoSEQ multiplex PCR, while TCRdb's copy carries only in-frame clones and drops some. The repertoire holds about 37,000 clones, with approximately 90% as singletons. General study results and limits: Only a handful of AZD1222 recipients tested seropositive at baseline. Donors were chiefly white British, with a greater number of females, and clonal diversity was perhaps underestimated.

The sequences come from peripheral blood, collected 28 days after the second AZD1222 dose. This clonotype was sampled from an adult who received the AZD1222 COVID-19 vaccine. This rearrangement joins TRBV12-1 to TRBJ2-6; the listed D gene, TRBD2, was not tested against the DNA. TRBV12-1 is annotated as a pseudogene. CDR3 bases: TGTGCCAGCAGCTTTGAACCGTGGGGGGGCGCTGGGGCCAACGTCCTGACTTTC. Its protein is CASSFEPWGGAGANVLTF.